A single T cell receptor (beta chain) is shown here with its context. As yet, its antigen is unknown. The data belong to a study of OX40 agonist ivuxolimab in advanced cancers. Study-wide results and limits: At 0.1 to 3.0 mg/kg and by week 6, CD4+ and CD8+ T cells in the blood had expanded clonally. Mean expanded clone counts were higher in CD8+ than CD4+ T cells.

Only in-frame clones appear in the TCRdb table, and some are missing; sequencing was by immunoSEQ multiplex PCR. Of around 23,000 clones detected, 84% appear once; the ten largest clones hold 30% to 35%. CDR3 length: 17 residues. The V gene end was trimmed by 4 bases and the J gene end by 6 bases; junction bases not matched to a gene: 13. Germline lookup yields CDR1 SGHNT and CDR2 YYREEE (reference sequence). The clonotype was recovered from an adult with an advanced solid tumor such as melanoma, head and neck, liver or kidney cancer. The chain links TRBV5-4 to TRBJ2-2, with 9 bases that match TRBD2. The material was CD4+ or CD8+ T cells sorted from blood, obtained in a trial of the OX40 agonist ivuxolimab. CDR3 loop: CASSPGGSGRSAGELFF. The CDR3 DNA reads TGTGCCAGCAGCCCTGGGGGGAGCGGGAGGTCCGCCGGGGAGCTGTTTTTT.